This T cell receptor (beta chain) was identified in a study of T-cell memory formation after mild COVID-19. TCRdb processed the 5' RACE reads anew with MiXCR; each CDR3 protein has one entry. In the table there are about 350,000 distinct CDR3 sequences, 20% to 25% of which are singletons. The CDR3 runs to 14 residues. V was cut by 0 bases and J by 5 bases, with 7 bases left in between. Germline values: CDR1 MNHEY, CDR2 SVGAGI. The study, taken as a whole, reports: Researchers report contracting CD4+ clones mostly in CM and EM, with CD8+ clones in EMRA.

Comments on this clonotype: Antigen: not known.

This chain links TRBV6-5 with TRBJ2-2; D is uncertain. Sequencing was carried out using PBMCs or a T cell subset sorted from them (not recorded which). This receptor was obtained from a man aged 18 to 30 who had mild COVID-19 (a few samples of this study predate the infection). Cell type and time point are not known. CDR3 DNA sequence: TGTGCCAGCAGTTACTCGGCAGTTACCGGGGAGCTGTTTTTT. Its translation: CASSYSAVTGELFF.